This TCR beta chain was observed in a study of human T cells and chemical hapten exposure. Study as a whole: A 2 cm by 2 cm inner upper arm patch received 2% DPC for sensitization.

In its sample, this clonotype was seen a few times. TCRdb reprocessed the RACE reads via MiXCR and lists one record per CDR3 protein. The sample gives more than 100,000 distinct CDR3 sequences, 10% to 12% of which show up once; around 2.4% is in the top ten. V was clipped by 3 bases and J by 2 bases, with 13 bases between them. This CDR3 contains 15 residues. Germline CDR1 reads LNHNV; CDR2 reads YYDKDF (reference sequence). The time point here: patch test 3, about 24 weeks after DPC sensitization. Treatment noted: therapeutic diphenylcyclopropenone sensitization with weekly scalp DPC. The clonotype was recovered from a woman aged 45 to 65 with alopecia areata. Some clones in this sample may be carry-over from other donors' samples. The sequencing here drew on whole blood, taken in connection with sensitization to the hapten diphenylcyclopropenone (DPC). The J gene is TRBJ1-1, the V gene TRBV15, with D uncertain. This CDR3 is CATSRAPEGNTEAFF. CDR3 DNA: TGTGCCACCAGCAGGGCTCCTGAGGGAAACACTGAAGCTTTCTTT.